The 20 T cell receptor beta chains in this list originate from one sample, sequenced in a study of blood T cell repertoires in COVID-19. Sequencing used immunoSEQ multiplex PCR; TCRdb keeps in-frame clones, though not all of them. The profile shows 250,000 or so clones, more than 70% of them singletons. The sequencing input was peripheral blood. The receptors here all came from a woman aged 55-69 years with acute or convalescent COVID-19.

This clone has a single count. This chain joins TRBV9 and TRBJ2-7; 14 bases are a match to TRBD2. The length of the CDR3 is 17 residues. Germline trimming cut 0 bases from V and 2 bases from J; bases unmatched to any gene: 4. Germline V gene lookup returns CDR1 SGDLS and CDR2 YYNGEE. The CDR3: CASSVGPTSGRAYEQYF. For the CDR3, the DNA is TGTGCCAGCAGCGTAGGACCGACTAGCGGGAGGGCCTACGAGCAGTACTTC.

The chain joins TRBV28 to TRBJ2-7; 10 bases align to TRBD2. V was pared by 5 bases and J by 4 bases, with 11 bases of the junction left unmatched. The CDR3 loop spans 16 amino acids. Germline lookup yields CDR1 MDHEN and CDR2 SYDVKM. CDR3 nucleotides: TGTGCCAGCAGTCCCATACCCCAGCGGGAGGGTTACGAGCAGTACTTC. Encoded protein: CASSPIPQREGYEQYF.

The chain uses TRBV5-6 and TRBJ1-2; D may be TRBD1 (6 bases). Germline loops: CDR1 SGHDT, CDR2 YYEEEE. V was trimmed by 10 bases and J by 7 bases, leaving 14 bases between them. This CDR3 is 11 amino acids long. The CDR3 is CASLGHFGYTF. The CDR3 DNA reads TGTGCCTCCTTGGGACATTTTGGCTACACCTTC.

V gene TRBV6-2 or TRBV6-3 combines with J gene TRBJ1-1, with D uncertain. Trimming took 3 bases from V and 1 from J, leaving 6 bases between them. This CDR3 spans 13 amino acids. Germline V CDR1 and CDR2: MNHEY, SVGEGT. The CDR3 DNA reads TGTGCCAGCAGTTATTCTTGGAACACTGAAGCTTTCTTT. This codes for CASSYSWNTEAFF.

This clone was seen a few times. The genes are TRBV28 and TRBJ1-2; TRBD1 aligns across 9 bases. Germline CDR1 is MDHEN and CDR2 is SYDVKM. The CDR3 is 15 residues long. The V and J ends lost 6 bases and 5 bases, in that order; junction bases with no gene match: 10. CDR3 amino acids: CASRKTGTGFYGYTF. The CDR3 DNA is TGTGCCAGCAGAAAGACCGGGACAGGGTTTTATGGCTACACCTTC.

CDR3 bases: TGTGCCAGCAGTTCGCGGGCTCTCTATGGCTACACCTTC. This sequence encodes CASSSRALYGYTF. V usage is TRBV6-2 or TRBV6-3 and J usage is TRBJ1-2, with D uncertain. Germline CDR1 reads MNHEY; CDR2 reads SVGEGT. This CDR3 has 13 amino acids. Trimming stripped 4 bases from V and 4 bases from J, with 10 bases between.

The CDR3 DNA is TGTGCCAGCAGCTTATTTAACAGGGGTATGATCGGGGAGCTGTTTTTT. Its translation is CASSLFNRGMIGELFF. This chain joins TRBV11-2 and TRBJ2-2, with 7 bases identical to TRBD1. Germline CDR1 is SGHAT and CDR2 is FQNNGV. This CDR3 comprises 16 residues. V lost 2 bases and J lost 7; bases outside the gene matches: 10.

This chain uses TRBV19 with TRBJ2-2, with 8 bases lining up with TRBD1. Germline CDR1 reads LNHDA; CDR2 reads SQIVND (reference sequence). Losses at the gene ends were 10 bases for V and 6 bases for J; bases not matched to a gene: 10. This CDR3 spans 14 amino acids. Here the CDR3 reads CATRTGIYAGELFF. In nucleotides, the CDR3 is TGTGCCACCCGGACAGGGATTTACGCCGGGGAGCTGTTTTTT.

The rearrangement links TRBV18 to TRBJ2-7, with 7 bases identical to TRBD1. The J segment lost 3 bases and the V segment lost 3 bases, leaving 5 bases of the junction unmatched. The germline gives CDR1 KGHSH, CDR2 LQKENI. The CDR3 runs 14 residues. In nucleotides, the CDR3 is TGTGCCAGCTCACCGGGGAGACAGGGCTACGAGCAGTACTTC. Its protein product is CASSPGRQGYEQYF.

The V and J genes are TRBV19 and TRBJ2-7; maybe TRBD1 (6 bases). The CDR3 loop spans 13 amino acids. V shed 6 bases and J shed 1 base, with 10 bases lying between them. Looked up from germline, CDR1 is LNHDA and CDR2 is SQIVND (reference sequence). DNA for the CDR3: TGTGCCAGTAGGGACAGAAGATCCTACGAGCAGTACTTC. This gives the protein CASRDRRSYEQYF.

The chain links TRBV19 to TRBJ1-5; D gene unclear. The germline V gene has CDR1 LNHDA and CDR2 SQIVND (reference sequence). Trimming stripped 3 bases from V and 3 bases from J, with 18 bases between. The CDR3 contains 17 residues. As DNA, the CDR3 is TGTGCCAGTAGTATGGGTCTGGAAGACTATACCAATCAGCCCCAGCATTTT. Translating it yields CASSMGLEDYTNQPQHF.

Of note for this clone: The same CDR3 can be traced to other DNA sequences in this sample. The chain links TRBV5-4 to TRBJ1-5; D is uncertain. The V gene's germline CDR1 is SGHNT and CDR2 YYREEE (reference sequence). This CDR3 has 15 amino acids. V shed 0 bases and J shed 4 bases, with 11 bases lying between them. The CDR3 region is CASSLGPRGNQPQHF. The DNA for the CDR3 is TGTGCCAGCAGCTTGGGACCCCGAGGGAATCAGCCCCAGCATTTT.

The chain has TRBV20-1 and TRBJ2-7; 7 bases line up with TRBD2. V lost 3 bases, J lost 3 bases, and 8 bases stayed unmatched. This CDR3 is 14 amino acids long. Looked up from germline, CDR1 is DFQATT and CDR2 is SNEGSKA (reference sequence). The CDR3 DNA reads TGCAGTGCTAGTCCGACCGGGACTAACTACGAGCAGTACTTC. Protein product: CSASPTGTNYEQYF.

The chain carries TRBV18 and TRBJ2-5; TRBD1 agrees at 10 bases. The CDR3 has 15 residues. Germline CDR1 and CDR2: KGHSH and LQKENI. The junction had 3 bases not matched to a gene; V was cut back by 0 bases and J by 5 bases. The DNA for the CDR3 is TGTGCCAGCTCACCACCCCGGGACAGGGGCGAGACCCAGTACTTC. As protein: CASSPPRDRGETQYF.

This chain joins TRBV7-2 and TRBJ1-1; D is unclear. Per germline, CDR1 SGHTA and CDR2 FQGNSA. The V and J ends lost 1 base and 10 bases respectively, with 13 bases between them. This CDR3 contains 13 residues. CDR3 protein: CASSLVLGDGAFF. Written as DNA, the CDR3 is TGTGCCAGCAGCTTAGTACTGGGAGATGGAGCTTTCTTT.

This chain connects TRBV30 to TRBJ1-2; D is perhaps TRBD1 (5 bases). There are 13 residues in the CDR3. Looked up from germline, CDR1 is GTSNPN and CDR2 is SVGIG (reference sequence). V was pared by 3 bases and J by 3 bases, with 11 bases between. CDR3 region: CAWSVDRDYGYTF. The CDR3 DNA reads as TGTGCCTGGAGCGTAGACAGAGACTATGGCTACACCTTC.

This clone was counted a single time. The chain employs TRBV18 and TRBJ1-5, with 7 bases aligning to TRBD1. Germline CDR1 KGHSH, CDR2 LQKENI. With V trimmed by 5 bases and J by 4 bases, 8 bases remained unmatched. The CDR3 runs 15 residues. The CDR3 loop is CASSSSGGINQPQHF. CDR3 coding DNA: TGTGCCAGCTCATCCTCAGGGGGGATTAATCAGCCCCAGCATTTT.

A remark on this clone: Other DNA sequences in this specimen translate into the identical CDR3. The chain couples TRBV9 to TRBJ1-6; a possible D gene is TRBD1 (6 bases). Trimming took off 0 bases at V and 6 bases at J, with 7 bases between the two ends. Germline V gene sequence: CDR1 SGDLS, CDR2 YYNGEE. CDR3 length: 14 residues. The CDR3 nucleotides are TGTGCCAGCAGCGTAGGACAGGTTAATTCACCCCTCCACTTT. Amino acids: CASSVGQVNSPLHF.

The rearrangement uses TRBV30 and TRBJ1-5, with D perhaps TRBD1 (5 bases). This CDR3 has 14 residues. Germline CDR1 GTSNPN, CDR2 SVGIG (reference sequence). Trimming pared 0 bases from V and 5 bases from J, leaving 11 bases between. The DNA of the CDR3 is TGTGCCTGGAGTGTAATGGGAGGGGATCAGCCCCAGCATTTT. Protein sequence: CAWSVMGGDQPQHF.

J is TRBJ2-1 and V is TRBV5-6; 8 bases match TRBD2. CDR1 and CDR2 (germline): SGHDT, YYEEEE. After removal of 0 bases from V and 9 bases from J, the junction contained 11 bases not matched to a gene. CDR3 length: 16 residues. The CDR3 here is CASSLVGSGGFGEQFF. The CDR3 DNA follows: TGTGCCAGCAGCTTGGTGGGCAGCGGGGGCTTTGGTGAGCAGTTCTTC.